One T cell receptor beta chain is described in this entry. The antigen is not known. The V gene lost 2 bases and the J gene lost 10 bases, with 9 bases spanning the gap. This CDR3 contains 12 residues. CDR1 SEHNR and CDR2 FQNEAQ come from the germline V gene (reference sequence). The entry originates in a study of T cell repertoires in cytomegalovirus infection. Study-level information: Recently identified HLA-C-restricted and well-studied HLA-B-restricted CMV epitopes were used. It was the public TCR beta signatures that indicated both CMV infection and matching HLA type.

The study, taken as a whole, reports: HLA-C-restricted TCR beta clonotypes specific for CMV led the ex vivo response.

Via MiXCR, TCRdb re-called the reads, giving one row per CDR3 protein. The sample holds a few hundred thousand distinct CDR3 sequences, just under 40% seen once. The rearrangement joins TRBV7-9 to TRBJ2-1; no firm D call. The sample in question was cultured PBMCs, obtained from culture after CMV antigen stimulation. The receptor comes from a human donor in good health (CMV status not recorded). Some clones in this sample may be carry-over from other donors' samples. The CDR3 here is CASSLNGPEQFF. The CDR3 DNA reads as TGTGCCAGCAGCTTAAACGGGCCCGAGCAGTTCTTC.